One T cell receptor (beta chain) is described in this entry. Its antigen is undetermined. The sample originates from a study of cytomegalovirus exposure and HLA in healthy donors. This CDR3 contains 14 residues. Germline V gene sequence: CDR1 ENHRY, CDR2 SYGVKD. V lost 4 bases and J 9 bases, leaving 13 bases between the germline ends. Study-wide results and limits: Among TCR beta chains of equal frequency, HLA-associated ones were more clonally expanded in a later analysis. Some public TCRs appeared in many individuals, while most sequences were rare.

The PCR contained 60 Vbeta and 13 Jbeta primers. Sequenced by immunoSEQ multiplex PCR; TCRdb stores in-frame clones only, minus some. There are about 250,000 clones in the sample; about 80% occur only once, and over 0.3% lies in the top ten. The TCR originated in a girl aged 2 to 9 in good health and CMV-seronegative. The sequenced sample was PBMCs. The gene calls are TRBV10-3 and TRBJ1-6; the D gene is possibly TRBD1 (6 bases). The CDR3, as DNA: TGTGCCATCAGTGTCGGGACATCGGGTTCACCCCTCCACTTT. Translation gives CAISVGTSGSPLHF.